This T cell receptor beta chain was recorded in a study of blood T cell repertoires in COVID-19. Sequenced by immunoSEQ multiplex PCR; TCRdb stores in-frame clones only, minus some. The data hold 250,000 to 300,000 clones, with 65% to 90% observed a single time. This TCR derives from a man aged 50-59 years with active or convalescent COVID-19. Sequenced: peripheral blood.

For the CDR3, the DNA is TGTGCCAGCAGCCGACAGGAGAGGTTTGGAGCTTTCTTT. Translating it yields CASSRQERFGAFF. J is TRBJ1-1 and V is TRBV12-3 or TRBV12-4, with a possible D match to TRBD1 (6 bases). This CDR3 region has 13 residues. V shed 6 bases and J shed 10 bases, with 18 bases lying between them.